This T cell receptor beta chain was captured by sequencing in a study of OX40 agonist ivuxolimab in advanced cancers. Study details: Ivuxolimab, an antibody that agonizes OX40 (CD134), was administered to the patients. Ivuxolimab doses were 0.01, 0.1, 0.3, 1.5, 3 or 10 mg/kg every 2 weeks.

Some clones are missing from TCRdb's copy, which holds only in-frame ones; the method was immunoSEQ multiplex PCR. Of around 13,000 clones in the sample, over 75% were seen once. As for this clone: No antigen is known for it.

Study results and caveats: Those patients achieving a partial response at 0.1-3.0 mg/kg showed among the lowest clonal expansion.

CDR3 length: 15 residues. Germline V gives CDR1 SGHVS, CDR2 FQNEAQ. J gave up 4 bases and V 3 bases, and 3 bases lay outside the gene matches. Peripheral blood came from all dose cohorts at three timepoints. The TCR was taken from an adult with an advanced solid tumor such as melanoma, head and neck, liver or kidney cancer. Sequenced here: CD4+ or CD8+ T cells sorted from blood, sampled in a trial of the OX40 agonist ivuxolimab. V usage is TRBV7-8 and J usage is TRBJ2-1, with 10 nucleotides matching TRBD2. Here the CDR3 reads CASSFGLAEYNEQFF. The CDR3 DNA is TGTGCCAGCAGCTTCGGACTAGCGGAATACAATGAGCAGTTCTTC.